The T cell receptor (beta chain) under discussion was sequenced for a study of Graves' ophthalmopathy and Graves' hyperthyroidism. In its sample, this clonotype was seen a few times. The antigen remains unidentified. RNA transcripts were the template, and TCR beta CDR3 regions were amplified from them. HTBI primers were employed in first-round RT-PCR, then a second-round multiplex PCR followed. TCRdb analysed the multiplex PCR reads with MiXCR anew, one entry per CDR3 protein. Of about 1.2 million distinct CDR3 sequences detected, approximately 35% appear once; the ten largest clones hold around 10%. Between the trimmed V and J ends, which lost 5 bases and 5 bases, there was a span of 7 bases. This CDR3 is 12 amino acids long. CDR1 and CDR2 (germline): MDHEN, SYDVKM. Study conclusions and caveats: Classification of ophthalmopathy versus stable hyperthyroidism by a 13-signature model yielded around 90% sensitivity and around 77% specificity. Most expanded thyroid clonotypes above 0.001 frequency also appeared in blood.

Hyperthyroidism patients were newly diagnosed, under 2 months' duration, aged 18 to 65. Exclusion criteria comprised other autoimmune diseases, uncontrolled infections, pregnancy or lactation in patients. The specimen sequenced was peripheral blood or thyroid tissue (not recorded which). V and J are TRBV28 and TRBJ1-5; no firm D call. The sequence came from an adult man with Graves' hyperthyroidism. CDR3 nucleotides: TGTGCCAGCAGTGCAAGGTATCAGCCCCAGCATTTT. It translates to CASSARYQPQHF.